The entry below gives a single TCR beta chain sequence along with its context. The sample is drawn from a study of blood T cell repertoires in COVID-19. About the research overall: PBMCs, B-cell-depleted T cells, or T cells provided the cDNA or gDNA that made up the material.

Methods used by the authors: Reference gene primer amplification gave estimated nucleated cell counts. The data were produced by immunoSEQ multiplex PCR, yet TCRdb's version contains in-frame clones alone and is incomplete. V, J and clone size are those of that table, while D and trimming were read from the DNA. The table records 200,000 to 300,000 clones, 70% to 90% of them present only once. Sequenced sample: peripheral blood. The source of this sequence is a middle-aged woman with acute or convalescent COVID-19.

CDR3 DNA: TGTGCCACCAGTACGAAAAGGGGGCGAAATGAGCAGTTCTTC. It codes for CATSTKRGRNEQFF. The J gene is TRBJ2-1, the V gene TRBV24-1; 7 positions agree with TRBD1. Germline trimming cut 6 bases from V and 7 bases from J; bases unmatched to any gene: 8. Germline V lookup: CDR1 KGHDR, CDR2 SFDVKD. CDR3 size: 14 residues.